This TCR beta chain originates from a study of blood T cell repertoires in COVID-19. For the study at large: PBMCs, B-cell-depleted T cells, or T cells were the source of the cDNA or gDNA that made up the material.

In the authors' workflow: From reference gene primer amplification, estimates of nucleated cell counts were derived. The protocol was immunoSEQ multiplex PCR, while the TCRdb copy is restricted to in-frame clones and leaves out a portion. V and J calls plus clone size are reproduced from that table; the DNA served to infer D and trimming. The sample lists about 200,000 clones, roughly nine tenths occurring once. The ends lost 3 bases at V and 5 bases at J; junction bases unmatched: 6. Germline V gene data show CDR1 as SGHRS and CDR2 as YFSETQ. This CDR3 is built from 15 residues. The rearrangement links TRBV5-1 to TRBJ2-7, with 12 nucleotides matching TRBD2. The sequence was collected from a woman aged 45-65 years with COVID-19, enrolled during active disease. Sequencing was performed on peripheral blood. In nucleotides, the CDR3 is TGCGCCAGCAGCTCCCTAGCGGGGGGGTCTGACGAGCAGTACTTC. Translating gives CASSSLAGGSDEQYF. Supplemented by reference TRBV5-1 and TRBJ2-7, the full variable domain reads KAGVTQTPRYLIKTRGQQVTLSCSPISGHRSVSWYQQTPGQGLQFLFEYFSETQRNKGNFPGRFSGRQFSNSRSEMNVSTLELGDSALYLCASSSLAGGSDEQYFGPGTRLTVT.